Below, 7 T cell receptor beta chains from the same sample are listed, as sequenced in a study of CD8 T cells in ankylosing spondylitis. MiXCR, run by TCRdb on the 5' RACE reads, gives a single entry per CDR3 protein. Here the sample spans roughly 250,000 distinct CDR3 sequences, approximately 9% being singletons. The sequencing sample was made of blood, either unsorted or a sorted T cell fraction (not recorded which). These receptors were collected from a male donor with ankylosing spondylitis or in good health (not recorded which).

This clonotype was seen at least ten times. One end of the junction does not line up with germline, which may come from a read error. The CDR3 coding sequence is TGCGCCAGCAGCCTCGGGGGACAAGACCTTATGGACTTC. This encodes CASSLGGQDLMDF. The chain combines TRBV5-1 with TRBJ2-7, with D perhaps given as TRBD1 or TRBD2 (6 bases each). Germline V CDR1 and CDR2: SGHRS, YFSETQ. The CDR3 sequence is 13 residues long.

This chain connects TRBV20-1 to TRBJ1-5, with unresolved D. The CDR3 totals 12 residues. V dropped 5 bases and J dropped 7 bases, with 12 bases sitting between them. CDR1 is DFQATT, CDR2 SNEGSKA, per germline (reference sequence). The CDR3 loop reads CSAGYSHQPQHF. DNA of the CDR3: TGCAGTGCTGGCTACAGTCACCAGCCCCAGCATTTT.

The chain has TRBV20-1 and TRBJ2-5; weak D call: TRBD2 (6 bases). Trimming shortened V by 3 bases and J by 4 bases, and 18 bases separated the two germline ends. This CDR3 is 15 amino acids long. CDR1 and CDR2 from the germline V gene are DFQATT and SNEGSKA (reference sequence). The CDR3: CSARRGGMGLETQYF. CDR3 coding DNA: TGCAGTGCTAGGAGAGGCGGGATGGGACTAGAGACCCAGTACTTC.

Comment on this clonotype: With a much larger clone just one base away, this may be a read error. As DNA, the CDR3 is TGCAGTGCTAGAGTTCCGGGGGGGCCTGGGAATGAGCACTTCTTC. As protein: CSARVPGGPGNEHFF. The rearrangement links TRBV20-1 to TRBJ2-1, with 8 bases aligning to TRBD2. Germline V gene lookup returns CDR1 DFQATT and CDR2 SNEGSKA (reference sequence). The CDR3 runs 15 residues.

The table lists this clonotype with many counts. The V and J genes are TRBV12-3 or TRBV12-4 and TRBJ1-2, with TRBD1 as a possible D gene (5 bases). This CDR3 is 14 amino acids long. V was pared by 3 bases and J by 5 bases, with 13 bases between. The CDR3 DNA sequence: TGTGCCAGCAGTTTGGTACTCCAGGGTTATGGCTACACCTTC. It codes for CASSLVLQGYGYTF.

This clonotype has at least ten counts. The chain recombines TRBV9 with TRBJ2-1, with 7 bases matching TRBD2. V dropped 1 base and J dropped 4; count of bases not matched to a gene: 14. The CDR3 is 18 residues long. CDR1 SGDLS and CDR2 YYNGEE come from the germline V gene. CDR3 bases: TGTGCCAGCAGCGTATGGCCGCCTAGCGGTGATATATACAATGAGCAGTTCTTC. Protein: CASSVWPPSGDIYNEQFF.

This clonotype was found many times. The chain joins TRBV6-6 to TRBJ1-2; D gene unclear. The CDR3 covers 13 residues. Germline V gene sequence: CDR1 MNHNY, CDR2 SVGAGI (reference sequence). Between the trimmed V and J ends, which lost 9 bases and 3 bases, there was a span of 14 bases. In DNA, the CDR3 is TGTGCCAGTTCCGTGGTGAAGGACTATGGCTACACCTTC. It specifies CASSVVKDYGYTF.